This T cell receptor beta chain was sequenced during a study of T cells in Graves' hyperthyroidism and ophthalmopathy. The CDR3 covers 13 residues. The germline V gene has CDR1 MDHEN and CDR2 SYDVKM. Trimming stripped 6 bases from V and 6 bases from J, with 14 bases between. The source material, RNA transcripts, was used to amplify TCR beta CDR3 regions. Researchers ran a first-round RT-PCR on the TCR CDR3 using the HTBI primer set. One entry per CDR3 protein results from TCRdb running MiXCR on the multiplex PCR reads. Here the sample spans roughly 710,000 distinct CDR3 sequences, roughly a third being singletons. This clonotype was seen only a few times.

The rearrangement links TRBV28 to TRBJ1-1, with D possibly TRBD1 on 6 matching bases. The TCR sequence derives from a woman between 40 and 50 years old with Graves' hyperthyroidism. Sequenced input: blood. The CDR3 loop reads CASRQQGRSEAFF. In DNA form, the CDR3 reads TGTGCCAGCAGGCAACAGGGTAGGTCTGAAGCTTTCTTT.